The clone carrying this T cell receptor (beta chain) has ten or more counts. Its antigen is undetermined. TCR beta cDNA came from about 500 ng total RNA, primed with a constant-region primer. Three nested multiplex PCR rounds, a slightly modified ARM-PCR, produced the libraries for TCR beta. Both of the initial two PCR rounds ran for 10 cycles and employed TRBV1-TRBV30 forward primers alongside a C-beta reverse primer. TCRdb itself ran the multiplex PCR reads through MiXCR, one entry per CDR3 protein. This table has 95,000 to 150,000 distinct CDR3 sequences, 55% to 75% appearing once. Co-extraction of RNA and DNA was performed on about 18-33 mg of unsorted bulk tissue. Viable tumor cell content exceeded 85% in every tumor sample. The source of the sample is a study of tumor-infiltrating lymphocytes in primary liver carcinoma. Across the study: Productive TCRbeta reads per sample were roughly 3.5 to 8 million, not differing by tissue.

Study-wide points: Tumors reached a significantly greater top-250-clone fraction than blood did (p = 0.039). For tumor-adjacent and tumor-blood pairs, overlap was less than that seen for tumor region pairs.

Deletions cut 5 bases from V and 8 bases from J, with 18 bases between. The CDR3 has 15 residues. This TCR was sampled from a woman aged 55-69 years with primary liver carcinoma and hepatitis B virus infection. J is TRBJ1-4 and V is TRBV12-3 or TRBV12-4, with D maybe TRBD1 (5 bases). Sequenced: liver tumor tissue from sampling region 1. Stated subset: tumor region T1, superior pole. DNA of the CDR3: TGTGCCAGCAGTCCGCCCGGGGGAAGAAGGGAAAAACTGTTTTTT. Its protein product is CASSPPGGRREKLFF.